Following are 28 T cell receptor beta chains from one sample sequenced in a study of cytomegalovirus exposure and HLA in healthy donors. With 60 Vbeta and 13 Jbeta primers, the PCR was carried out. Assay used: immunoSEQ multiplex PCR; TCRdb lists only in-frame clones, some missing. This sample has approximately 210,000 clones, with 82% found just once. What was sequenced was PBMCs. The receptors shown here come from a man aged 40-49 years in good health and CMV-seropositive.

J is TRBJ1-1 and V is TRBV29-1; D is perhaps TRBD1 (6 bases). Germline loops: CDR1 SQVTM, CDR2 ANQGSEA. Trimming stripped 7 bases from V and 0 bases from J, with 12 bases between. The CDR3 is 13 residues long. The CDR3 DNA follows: TGCAGCGGCCGAGGGACAATGAACACTGAAGCTTTCTTT. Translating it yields CSGRGTMNTEAFF. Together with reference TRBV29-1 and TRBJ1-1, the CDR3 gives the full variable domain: SAVISQKPSRDICQRGTSLTIQCQVDSQVTMMFWYRQQPGQSLTLIATANQGSEATYESGFVIDKFPISRPNLTFSTLTVSNMSPEDSSIYLCSGRGTMNTEAFFGQGTRLTVV.

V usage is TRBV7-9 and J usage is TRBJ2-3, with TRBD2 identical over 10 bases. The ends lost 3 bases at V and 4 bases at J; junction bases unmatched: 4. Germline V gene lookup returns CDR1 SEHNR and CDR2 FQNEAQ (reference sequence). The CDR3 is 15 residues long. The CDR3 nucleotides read TGTGCCAGCAGCTTTCAACTAGCGGGACCAGATACGCAGTATTTT. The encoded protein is CASSFQLAGPDTQYF.

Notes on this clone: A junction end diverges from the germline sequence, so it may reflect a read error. The CDR3 reads CASSLRPGVTVQTQHF. The CDR3 DNA reads TGTGCCAGCAGCTTACGACCAGGGGTGACGGTTCAGACCCAGCATTTT. This sequence joins TRBV7-8 and TRBJ1-5; possibly TRBD1 for D (6 bases). CDR1 SGHVS and CDR2 FQNEAQ come from the germline V gene. The CDR3 sequence is 16 residues long.

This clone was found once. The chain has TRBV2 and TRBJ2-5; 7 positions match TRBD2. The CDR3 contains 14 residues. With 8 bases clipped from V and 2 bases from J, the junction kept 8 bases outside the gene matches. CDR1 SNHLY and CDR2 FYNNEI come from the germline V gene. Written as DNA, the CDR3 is TGTGCCAGCCGGGGACCGGGGGGACAAGAGACCCAGTACTTC. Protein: CASRGPGGQETQYF. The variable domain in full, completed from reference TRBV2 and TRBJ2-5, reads EPEVTQTPSHQVTQMGQEVILRCVPISNHLYFYWYRQILGQKVEFLVSFYNNEISEKSEIFDDQFSVERPDGSNFTLKIRSTKLEDSAMYFCASRGPGGQETQYFGPGTRLLVL.

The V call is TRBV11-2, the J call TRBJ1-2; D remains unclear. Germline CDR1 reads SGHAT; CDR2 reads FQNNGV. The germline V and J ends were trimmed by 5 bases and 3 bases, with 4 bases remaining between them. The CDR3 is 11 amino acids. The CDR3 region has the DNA TGTGCCAGCAGCAGAGACTATGGCTACACCTTC. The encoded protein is CASSRDYGYTF.

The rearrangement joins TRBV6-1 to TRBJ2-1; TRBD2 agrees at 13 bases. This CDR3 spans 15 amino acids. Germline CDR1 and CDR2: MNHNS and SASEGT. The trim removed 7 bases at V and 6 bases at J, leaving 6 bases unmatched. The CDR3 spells CASNMGLAGPNEQFF. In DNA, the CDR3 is TGTGCCAGCAATATGGGACTAGCGGGACCCAATGAGCAGTTCTTC.

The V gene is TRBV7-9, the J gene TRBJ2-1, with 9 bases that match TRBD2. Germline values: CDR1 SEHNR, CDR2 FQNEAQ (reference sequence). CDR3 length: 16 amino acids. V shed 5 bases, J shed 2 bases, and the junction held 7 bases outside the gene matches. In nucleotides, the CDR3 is TGTGCCAGCAGCCCCGGACTAGCGATTGCCTACAATGAGCAGTTCTTC. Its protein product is CASSPGLAIAYNEQFF.

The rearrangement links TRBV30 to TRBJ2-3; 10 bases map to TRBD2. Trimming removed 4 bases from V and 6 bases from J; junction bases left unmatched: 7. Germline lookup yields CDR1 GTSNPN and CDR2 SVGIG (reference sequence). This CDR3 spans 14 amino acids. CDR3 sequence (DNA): TGTGCCTGGACCTTTAGCGGGAGGCTTGATACGCAGTATTTT. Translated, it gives CAWTFSGRLDTQYF.

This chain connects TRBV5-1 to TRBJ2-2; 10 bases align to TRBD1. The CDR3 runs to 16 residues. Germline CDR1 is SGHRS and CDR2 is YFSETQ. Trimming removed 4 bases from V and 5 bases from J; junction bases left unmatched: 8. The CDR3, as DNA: TGCGCCAGCAGCCCGGGGACAGGGGAAAAGACCGGGGAGCTGTTTTTT. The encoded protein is CASSPGTGEKTGELFF.

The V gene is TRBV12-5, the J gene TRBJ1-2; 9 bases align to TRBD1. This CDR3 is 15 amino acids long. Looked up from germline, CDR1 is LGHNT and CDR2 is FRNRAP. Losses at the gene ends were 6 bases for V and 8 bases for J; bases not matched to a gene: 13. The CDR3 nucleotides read TGTGCTAGTGGGTATACAGGGGGCAGATGGGAGGGCTACACCTTC. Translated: CASGYTGGRWEGYTF.

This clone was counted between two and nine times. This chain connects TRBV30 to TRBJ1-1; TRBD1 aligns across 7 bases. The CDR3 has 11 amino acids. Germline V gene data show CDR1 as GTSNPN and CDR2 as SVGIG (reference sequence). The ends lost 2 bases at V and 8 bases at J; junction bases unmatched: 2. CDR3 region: CAWSRGHEAFF. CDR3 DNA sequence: TGTGCCTGGAGTAGGGGGCACGAAGCTTTCTTT.

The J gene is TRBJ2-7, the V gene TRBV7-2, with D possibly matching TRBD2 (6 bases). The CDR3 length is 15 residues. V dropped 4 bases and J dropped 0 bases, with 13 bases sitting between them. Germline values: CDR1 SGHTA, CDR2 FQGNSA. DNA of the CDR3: TGTGCCAGCAGCTGGCGGGGCGGGCGCTCCTACGAGCAGTACGTC. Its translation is CASSWRGGRSYEQYV.

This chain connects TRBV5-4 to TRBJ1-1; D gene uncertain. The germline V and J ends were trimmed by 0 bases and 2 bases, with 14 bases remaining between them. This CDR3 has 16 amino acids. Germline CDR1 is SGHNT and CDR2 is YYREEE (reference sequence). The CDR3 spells CASSLVGRGANTEAFF. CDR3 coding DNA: TGTGCCAGCAGCTTGGTTGGGCGGGGAGCAAACACTGAAGCTTTCTTT.

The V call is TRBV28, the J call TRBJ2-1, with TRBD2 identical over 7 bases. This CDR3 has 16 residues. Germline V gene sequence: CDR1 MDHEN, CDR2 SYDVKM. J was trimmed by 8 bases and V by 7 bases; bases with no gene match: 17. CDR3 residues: CASTLGGAGTGDEQFF. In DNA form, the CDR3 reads TGTGCCAGCACCTTAGGAGGAGCGGGAACGGGGGATGAGCAGTTCTTC.

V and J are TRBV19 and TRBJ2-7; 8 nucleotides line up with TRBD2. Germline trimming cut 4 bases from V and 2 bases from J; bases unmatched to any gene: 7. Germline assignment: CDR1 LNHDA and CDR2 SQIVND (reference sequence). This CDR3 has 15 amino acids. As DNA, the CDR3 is TGTGCCAGTAGTAGCGCGGGAGGCCCAACCTACGAGCAGTACTTC. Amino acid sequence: CASSSAGGPTYEQYF.

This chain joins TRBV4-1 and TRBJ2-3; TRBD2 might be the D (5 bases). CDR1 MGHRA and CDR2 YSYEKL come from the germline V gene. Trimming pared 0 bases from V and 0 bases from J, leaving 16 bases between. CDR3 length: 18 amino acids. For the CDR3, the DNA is TGCGCCAGCAGCCAAGAAGACCGCCCGGGGATTAGCACAGATACGCAGTATTTT. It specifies CASSQEDRPGISTDTQYF.

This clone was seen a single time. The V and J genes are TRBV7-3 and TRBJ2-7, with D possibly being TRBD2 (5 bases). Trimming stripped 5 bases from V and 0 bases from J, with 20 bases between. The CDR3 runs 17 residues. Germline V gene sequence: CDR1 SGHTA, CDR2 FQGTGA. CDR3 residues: CASSRLERDTSSYEQYV. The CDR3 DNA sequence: TGTGCCAGCAGCCGATTGGAGAGAGACACTAGCTCCTACGAGCAGTACGTC.

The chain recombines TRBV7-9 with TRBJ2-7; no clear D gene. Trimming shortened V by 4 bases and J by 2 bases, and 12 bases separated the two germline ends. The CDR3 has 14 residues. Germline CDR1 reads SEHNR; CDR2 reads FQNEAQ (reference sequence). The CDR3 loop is CASSSLYSPYEQYF. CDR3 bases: TGTGCCAGCAGCTCCCTATATAGTCCCTACGAGCAGTACTTC. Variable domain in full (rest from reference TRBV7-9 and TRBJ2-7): DTGVSQNPRHKITKRGQNVTFRCDPISEHNRLYWYRQTLGQGPEFLTYFQNEAQLEKSRLLSDRFSAERPKGSFSTLEIQRTEQGDSAMYLCASSSLYSPYEQYFGPGTRLTVT.

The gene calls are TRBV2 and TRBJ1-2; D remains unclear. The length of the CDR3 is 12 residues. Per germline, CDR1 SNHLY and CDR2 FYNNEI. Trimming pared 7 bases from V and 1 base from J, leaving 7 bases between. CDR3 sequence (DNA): TGTGCCAGCAAAGACAATAACTATGGCTACACCTTC. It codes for CASKDNNYGYTF.

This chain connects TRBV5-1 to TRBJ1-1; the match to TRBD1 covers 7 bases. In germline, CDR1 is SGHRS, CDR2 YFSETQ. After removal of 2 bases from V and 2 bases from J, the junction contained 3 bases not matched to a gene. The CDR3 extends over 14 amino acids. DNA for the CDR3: TGCGCCAGCAGCTTCGAGGGGGCTAACACTGAAGCTTTCTTT. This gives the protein CASSFEGANTEAFF.

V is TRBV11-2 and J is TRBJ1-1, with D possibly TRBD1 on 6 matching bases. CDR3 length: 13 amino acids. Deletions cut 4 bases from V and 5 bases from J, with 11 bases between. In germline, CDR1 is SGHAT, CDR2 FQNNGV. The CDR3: CASSSLQGTEAFF. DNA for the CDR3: TGTGCCAGCAGCTCTTTACAGGGAACTGAAGCTTTCTTT.

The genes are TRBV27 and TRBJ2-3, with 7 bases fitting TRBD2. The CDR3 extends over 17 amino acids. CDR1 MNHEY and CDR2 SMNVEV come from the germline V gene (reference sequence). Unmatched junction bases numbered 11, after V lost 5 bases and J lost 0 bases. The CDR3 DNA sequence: TGTGCCAGCAGTCCAGGGACCCTAGCGGATAGCACAGATACGCAGTATTTT. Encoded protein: CASSPGTLADSTDTQYF.

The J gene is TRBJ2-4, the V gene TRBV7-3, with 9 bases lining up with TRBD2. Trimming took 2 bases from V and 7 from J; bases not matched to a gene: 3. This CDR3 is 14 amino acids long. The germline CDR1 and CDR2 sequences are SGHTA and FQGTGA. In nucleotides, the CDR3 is TGTGCCAGCAGCTTACGCGGGGGGGCGAACATTCAGTACTTC. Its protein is CASSLRGGANIQYF.

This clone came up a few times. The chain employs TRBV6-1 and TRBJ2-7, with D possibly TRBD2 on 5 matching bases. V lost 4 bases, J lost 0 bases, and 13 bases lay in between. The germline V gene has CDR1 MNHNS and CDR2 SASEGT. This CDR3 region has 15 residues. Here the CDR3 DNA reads TGTGCCAGCAGTGTTGAGGACTCTAGCTCCTACGAGCAGTACGTC. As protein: CASSVEDSSSYEQYV.

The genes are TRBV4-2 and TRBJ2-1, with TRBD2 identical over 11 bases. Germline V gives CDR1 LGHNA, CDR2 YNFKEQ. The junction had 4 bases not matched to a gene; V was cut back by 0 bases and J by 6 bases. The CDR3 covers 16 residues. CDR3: CASSQERLAGPNEQFF. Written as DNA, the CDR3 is TGTGCCAGCAGCCAAGAACGACTAGCGGGACCCAATGAGCAGTTCTTC.

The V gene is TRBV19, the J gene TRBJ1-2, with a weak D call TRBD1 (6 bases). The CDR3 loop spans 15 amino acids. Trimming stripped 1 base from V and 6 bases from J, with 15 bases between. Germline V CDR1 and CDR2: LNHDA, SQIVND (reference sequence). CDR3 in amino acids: CASSIGRTEGNGYTF. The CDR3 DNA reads TGTGCCAGTAGTATAGGCCGGACAGAAGGCAATGGCTACACCTTC.

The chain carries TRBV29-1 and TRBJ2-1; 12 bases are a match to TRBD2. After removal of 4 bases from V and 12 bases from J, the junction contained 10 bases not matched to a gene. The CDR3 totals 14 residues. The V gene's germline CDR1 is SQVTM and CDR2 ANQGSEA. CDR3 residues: CSVVGLAGWRGQFF. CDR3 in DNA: TGCAGCGTTGTCGGACTAGCGGGGTGGCGGGGGCAGTTCTTC.

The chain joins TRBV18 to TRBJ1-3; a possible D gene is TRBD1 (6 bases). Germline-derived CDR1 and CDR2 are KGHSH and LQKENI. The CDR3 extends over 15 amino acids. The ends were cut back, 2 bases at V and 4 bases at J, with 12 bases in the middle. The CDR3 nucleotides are TGTGCCAGCTCACCAGCACAGGGCGGCGGAAACACCATATATTTT. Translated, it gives CASSPAQGGGNTIYF.